This TCR beta chain was documented in a study of OX40 agonist ivuxolimab in advanced cancers. Some background on the complete study: Ivuxolimab was a fully human IgG2 agonistic monoclonal antibody targeting the costimulatory receptor OX40 (CD134). Intravenous ivuxolimab was administered to patients every 2 weeks at six dose levels: 0.01, 0.1, 0.3, 1.5, 3 and 10 mg/kg. Of the roughly 52 dose-escalation patients, hepatocellular carcinoma was present in about 20, melanoma in around 15, renal cell carcinoma in 9 and head and neck cancer in 9. A male proportion of 82.7% and a mean age of roughly 58 years, ranging from about 23 to 90, were recorded for the dose-escalation cohort. Patients were allowed to have had prior anti-PD-1, anti-PD-L1 or anti-CTLA-4 therapy, and 30% to 40% of the dose-escalation patients had been treated with checkpoint inhibitors. Partial responses occurred in three dose-escalation patients, of whom one had hepatocellular carcinoma and two had cutaneous melanoma. Peripheral TCRbeta sequencing aimed to test whether ivuxolimab altered TCR sequence diversity and caused clonal T-cell expansion. The paper describes the monotherapy dose-escalation part (N of about 52 patients) of the phase I trial of ivuxolimab. Broader findings and caveats from the paper: At doses of 0.1 to 3.0 mg/kg, clonal expansion of both CD4+ and CD8+ T cells in blood was seen between baseline and week 6. Low levels of normalized T-cell clonal expansion were also seen in some nonresponding patients. After ivuxolimab, expanded clones were on average more numerous among CD8+ T cells than among CD4+ T cells. Which antigens the clonally expanded peripheral T cells were specific for was not determined. In the 0.1-3.0 mg/kg groups, partial responders were among the patients with the lowest normalized peripheral clonal expansion, particularly in CD8+ T cells.

From the cysteine up to the phenylalanine, the CDR3 has a length of 13 residues. Solely the CDR3 DNA is kept, with 39 bases framed from the first base. Via the germline V gene, CDR1 is SGHDT and CDR2 YYEEEE. Trimming takes 2 bases from V and 1 base from J, and the germline ends sit 6 bases apart. Patients with autoimmune disease history or receiving systemic immunosuppression were excluded from the trial. In every dose cohort, peripheral blood was drawn for TCR sequencing at baseline, cycle 4 day 1, and cycle 7 day 1. The samples were taken from a phase I, first-in-human, multicenter, open-label dose-escalation trial of ivuxolimab. The trial enrolled adults with locally advanced or metastatic head and neck squamous cell, hepatocellular, melanoma or renal cell carcinoma. Before TCR sequencing, CD4+ and CD8+ T cells were separately sorted from peripheral blood. About this clone itself: Its binding antigen is unknown. Qualities for individual bases were not recorded, and no much larger clone is one base off.

Genomic DNA was extracted from sorted cells for sequencing of the TCRbeta CDR3 region. The immunoSEQ Assay was used to sequence the TCRbeta CDR3 regions. TCRdb took this table from immuneACCESS and kept in-frame rearrangements with V and J called. Such tables lack part of the clones; where checked against another copy, unresolved V genes explain under half of the gap, and the rest is unexplained. The sample has more than 10,000 clones on record, under 90% of them singletons. Roughly 8.3% of the sample belongs to the ten largest clones. The receptor was isolated from an adult with an advanced solid tumor such as melanoma, head and neck, liver or kidney cancer. The chain employs TRBV5-6 and TRBJ1-1; the D gene cannot be resolved reliably. Source: CD4+ or CD8+ T cells sorted from blood, taken in a trial of the OX40 agonist ivuxolimab. The bases read TGTGCCAGCAGCTTCTCGGGGAACACTGAAGCTTTCTTT. Translation gives CASSFSGNTEAFF.